A selection of T cell receptor beta chains follows, all from one sample in a study of cytomegalovirus exposure and HLA in healthy donors. Profiled with immunoSEQ multiplex PCR; TCRdb holds only in-frame clones, not every one. This table holds approximately 160,000 clones, around 78% found once. Sequencing used PBMCs. The receptors stem from a woman aged 40 to 50 in good health and CMV-seronegative. CDR3s include the opening cysteine and the closing phenylalanine or tryptophan. Fields, in order: CDR3 length, clone size, V gene, D gene, J gene, CDR3 DNA, CDR3 protein. A D gene is named only where the DNA matches it firmly. A clone size is listed for some rows: how often the clone was seen (once, few, many), or a class if it is expanded.

14	NA	TRBV15	TRBD2	TRBJ2-1	TGTGCCACCAGCAGAAGCGGGAGTAGAAATGAGCAGTTCTTC	CATSRSGSRNEQFF
13	NA	TRBV6-1	NA	TRBJ2-3	TGTGCCAGCAGTGAAGGGTCAGGGGATACGCAGTATTTT	CASSEGSGDTQYF
12	NA	TRBV11-3	NA	TRBJ1-2	TGTGCCAGCAGCTTACCCCAGGGAGGCTACACCTTC	CASSLPQGGYTF
16	NA	TRBV5-4	NA	TRBJ2-3	TGTGCCAGCAGCCCCGTAGCCCCCTCTAGCACAGATACGCAGTATTTT	CASSPVAPSSTDTQYF
13	NA	TRBV27	TRBD1	TRBJ1-5	TGTGCCAGCAGTTATCGGACAGGGCAGCCCCAGCATTTT	CASSYRTGQPQHF
12	few	TRBV27	TRBD1	TRBJ1-2	TGTGCCAGCAGAACGGGACAGACGGGCTACACCTTC	CASRTGQTGYTF
12	NA	TRBV5-6	TRBD1	TRBJ1-2	TGTGCCAGCAGCTATGGGACAGGGCAAGACACCTTC	CASSYGTGQDTF
17	once	TRBV7-9	TRBD2	TRBJ2-3	TGTGCCAGCAGCTTTCCCTCCGGGACTAGCGGCTCAGATACGCAGTATTTT	CASSFPSGTSGSDTQYF
13	NA	TRBV6-4	NA	TRBJ2-1	TGTGCCAGCAGTCCTACAGGGCCCCATGAGCAGTTCTTC	CASSPTGPHEQFF
13	NA	TRBV2	NA	TRBJ2-5	TGTGCCAGCCAGGGGTCGGGTGGAGAGACCCAGTACTTC	CASQGSGGETQYF
13	few	TRBV6-6	NA	TRBJ2-3	TGTGCCAGCAGTTACCGTCAGACAGATACGCAGTATTTT	CASSYRQTDTQYF
14	NA	TRBV29-1	NA	TRBJ1-2	TGCAGCGTTGAACTTCGACAGGCATCCTATGGCTACACCTTC	CSVELRQASYGYTF
16	once	TRBV11-3	TRBD1	TRBJ1-4	TGTGCCAGCAGCTTAGATTCCGGGACAGGGCGAGAAAAACTGTTTTTT	CASSLDSGTGREKLFF
15	few	TRBV6-5	NA	TRBJ1-4	TGTGCCAGCAGTCCCCGGGGGGCCTCTTGGGGAAAACTGTTTTTT	CASSPRGASWGKLFF
19	NA	TRBV19	TRBD2	TRBJ2-1	TGTGCCAGTAGTATCACCGGGACTAGCGGCCCGAGCTCCTACAATGAGCAGTTCTTC	CASSITGTSGPSSYNEQFF
15	NA	TRBV5-1	TRBD2	TRBJ2-1	TGCGCCAGCAGCCCAGGGCTAGCGGGAGTTGGTGAGCAGTTCTTC	CASSPGLAGVGEQFF
15	NA	TRBV5-6	NA	TRBJ2-2	TGTGCCAGCAGCTTGAGGGGGATGAACACCGGGGAGCTGTTTTTT	CASSLRGMNTGELFF
14	few	TRBV29-1	TRBD1	TRBJ2-7	TGCAGCGTCGGACAGGCCACAAATTCGGGCGGGCAGTACTTC	CSVGQATNSGGQYF
15	NA	TRBV2	NA	TRBJ2-5	TGTGCCAGCAGTAGGTCGGGGAGCGGTAGGGAGACCCAGTACTTC	CASSRSGSGRETQYF
13	NA	TRBV6-5	NA	TRBJ1-1	TGTGCCAGCAGTTACCTAGCAAACACTGAAGCTTTCTTT	CASSYLANTEAFF
17	NA	TRBV7-9	TRBD2	TRBJ2-7	TGTGCCAGCACCATATTCAGGACTAGCGGGATTTCCTACGAGCAGTACTTC	CASTIFRTSGISYEQYF
17	NA	TRBV15	NA	TRBJ2-1	TGTGCCACCAGCAGAGGTTCAGGACTGAGCTCCTACAATGAGCAGTTCTTC	CATSRGSGLSSYNEQFF
13	few	TRBV7-9	NA	TRBJ1-1	TGTGCCAGCAGCTTAACCCGACAGACTGAAGCTTTCTTT	CASSLTRQTEAFF
17	NA	TRBV19	TRBD2	TRBJ2-3	TGTGCCAGTAGTATATTGGCTAGCGGGGGACCGGACGATACGCAGTATTTT	CASSILASGGPDDTQYF
12	once	TRBV19	TRBD1	TRBJ1-2	TGTGCCACCACGCACAGGGGGCTTGGCTACACCTTC	CATTHRGLGYTF
17	NA	TRBV10-1	TRBD1	TRBJ1-5	TGCGCCAGCAGTGAGTCAGAGGTGGGACAGGGTGGTCAGCCCCAGCATTTT	CASSESEVGQGGQPQHF
15	NA	TRBV2	NA	TRBJ1-5	TGTGCCAGCAGTGAAAGGAGGGCAGGTCATCAGCCCCAGCATTTT	CASSERRAGHQPQHF
15	NA	TRBV4-1	NA	TRBJ2-1	TGCGCCAGCAGCCAAGAGAGCCTTCCTAGTAATGAGCAGTTCTTC	CASSQESLPSNEQFF
16	NA	TRBV19	TRBD2	TRBJ2-5	TGTGCCAGTAGGGGGACTAACAGGCAGGGAGAAGAGACCCAGTACTTC	CASRGTNRQGEETQYF
13	once	TRBV27	NA	TRBJ1-1	TGTGCCAGCAGTTTAGGGGGGGTCACTGAAGCTTTCTTT	CASSLGGVTEAFF
14	NA	TRBV7-9	NA	TRBJ1-1	TGTGCGGCCCTGGAGGCCCGGGCGAACACTGAAGCTTTCTTT	CAALEARANTEAFF